A single sample is the source of the 6 T cell receptor beta chains below, sequenced in a study of TIL therapy for anti-PD-1-resistant metastatic lung cancer. As for time point: pre-treatment sample, taken before nivolumab and TIL therapy. Most excised metastases sampled were pleural nodules or supraclavicular lymph nodes. This was the immunoSEQ v3 assay. This table comes from immunoSEQ multiplex PCR, and its TCRdb copy is limited to in-frame clones, with some not included. The top ten clones hold roughly a tenth of a sample with about 5,200 clones, 64% of them seen once. Source: tumor tissue, taken at baseline. Every receptor here comes from a man between 65 and 85 years old with non-small cell lung cancer.

This chain uses TRBV19 with TRBJ2-7; possibly TRBD2 for D (5 bases). CDR3 size: 14 residues. V was pared by 0 bases and J by 0 bases, with 6 bases between. Germline V gene lookup returns CDR1 LNHDA and CDR2 SQIVND (reference sequence). The CDR3 reads CASSIDTSSYEQYF. The CDR3 nucleotides are TGTGCCAGTAGTATAGATACTAGCTCCTACGAGCAGTACTTC. Drawing the rest from reference TRBV19 and TRBJ2-7, the complete variable domain is DGGITQSPKYLFRKEGQNVTLSCEQNLNHDAMYWYRQDPGQGLRLIYYSQIVNDFQKGDIAEGYSVSREKKESFPLTVTSAQKNPTAFYLCASSIDTSSYEQYFGPGTRLTVT.

The chain couples TRBV5-6 to TRBJ2-2; D is possibly TRBD2 (5 bases). Germline assignment: CDR1 SGHDT and CDR2 YYEEEE. The CDR3 runs to 15 residues. The V end was cut by 1 base, the J end by 3 bases, with 10 bases between. CDR3 DNA: TGTGCCAGCAGCTTGAGTACTAGTTACACCGGGGAGCTGTTTTTT. Amino acid sequence: CASSLSTSYTGELFF.

The rearrangement joins TRBV11-3 to TRBJ2-7; TRBD2 matches 8 bases. V lost 5 bases and J lost 1; bases outside the gene matches: 7. This CDR3 is built from 15 residues. The V gene's germline CDR1 is SGHNT and CDR2 YENEEA. CDR3 in DNA: TGTGCCAGCAGCCTGTCCTCTAGCGGGTCCTACGAGCAGTACTTC. Its protein is CASSLSSSGSYEQYF.

The V gene is TRBV4-2, the J gene TRBJ1-2, with D uncertain. The CDR3 length is 15 residues. V lost 1 base, J lost 6 bases, and 15 bases lay in between. Germline CDR1 LGHNA, CDR2 YNFKEQ. CDR3 nucleotide sequence: TGTGCCAGCAGCCAAGGGCTCATCGCGGGCGATGGCTACACCTTC. Protein sequence: CASSQGLIAGDGYTF.

This chain connects TRBV19 to TRBJ1-2; D is possibly TRBD1 (6 bases). The CDR3 covers 17 residues. In germline, CDR1 is LNHDA, CDR2 SQIVND (reference sequence). V dropped 3 bases and J dropped 4 bases, with 21 bases sitting between them. CDR3 sequence reads: CASSIIGTPQMSYGYTF. The CDR3 DNA follows: TGTGCCAGTAGTATCATCGGGACACCTCAGATGAGCTATGGCTACACCTTC.

J is TRBJ2-1 and V is TRBV6-1, with 9 bases lining up with TRBD1. The CDR3 consists of 17 residues. V gave up 4 bases and J gave up 0 bases; unmatched junction bases: 7. CDR1 and CDR2 from the germline V gene are MNHNS and SASEGT. CDR3 nucleotides: TGTGCCAGCAGTGGAGACAGGGGGTCACTCTCCTACAATGAGCAGTTCTTC. Its translation: CASSGDRGSLSYNEQFF.